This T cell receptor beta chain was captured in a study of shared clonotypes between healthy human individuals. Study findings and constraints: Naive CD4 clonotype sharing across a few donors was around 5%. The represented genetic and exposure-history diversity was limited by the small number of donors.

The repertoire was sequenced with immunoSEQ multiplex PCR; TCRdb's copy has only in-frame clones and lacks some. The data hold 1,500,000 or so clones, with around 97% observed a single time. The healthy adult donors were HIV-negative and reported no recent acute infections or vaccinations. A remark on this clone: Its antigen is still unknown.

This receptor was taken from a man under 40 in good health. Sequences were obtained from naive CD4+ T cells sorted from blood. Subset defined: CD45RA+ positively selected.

The CDR3 sequence is CAWNRGSLAGGPVLLYEQYF. In DNA, the CDR3 is TGTGCCTGGAATAGGGGCTCACTAGCGGGAGGGCCGGTCCTCCTCTACGAGCAGTACTTC. The genes are TRBV30 and TRBJ2-7; 13 bases are shared with TRBD2. The V gene's germline CDR1 is GTSNPN and CDR2 SVGIG (reference sequence). CDR3 length equals 20 residues. Unmatched junction bases numbered 21, after V lost 4 bases and J lost 3 bases.